Listed here are 8 T cell receptor beta chains from one sample, sequenced in a study of post-analysis software for immune sequencing data (dated by TCRdb to the mid-2010s). The full study reports these points: Patients showed significantly higher frequencies than controls for a handful of TRBV segments, among them TRBV5-6, TRBV5-1 and TRBV20-1.

Library preparation employed PCR. The sample was run on an Illumina HiSeq 2500. To reduce PCR and sequencing biases, unique molecular identifiers were built into the TCR beta cDNA libraries. TCRdb applied fastp at Q25 and MiXCR to the public reads, then kept only in-frame beta chains. Identical CDR3 protein sequences are pooled into one entry, listed with their most common genes and DNA. Present in this sample are 500,000 to 600,000 distinct CDR3 sequences, 44% of which were seen just once. 1.5% to 2% of the sample is held by the ten biggest clonotypes. For these TCRs, the target antigens are not known. Sequenced: blood. The receptors stem from a girl aged 5-17 years with multiple sclerosis.

This clonotype was seen many times. The V gene is TRBV7-6, the J gene TRBJ2-7; D is perhaps TRBD1 or TRBD2 (5 bases each). Germline V gene sequence: CDR1 SGHVS, CDR2 FNYEAQ. The CDR3 consists of 16 residues. Trimming took off 1 base at V and 5 bases at J, with 18 bases between the two ends. The CDR3 bases are TGTGCCAGCAGCTTAGGTCAGGCAGGGACCTCTAACGAGCAGTACTTC. Translation: CASSLGQAGTSNEQYF.

The rearrangement joins TRBV5-1 to TRBJ2-5, with 13 bases that match TRBD2. With 4 bases clipped from V and 2 bases from J, the junction kept 5 bases outside the gene matches. The CDR3 is made up of 16 amino acids. Per germline, CDR1 SGHRS and CDR2 YFSETQ. CDR3 region: CASSNRLAGGQETQYF. The CDR3, as DNA: TGCGCCAGCAGCAATCGACTAGCGGGGGGACAAGAGACCCAGTACTTC.

The V and J genes are TRBV9 and TRBJ1-3, with 7 bases matching TRBD1. Germline V gives CDR1 SGDLS, CDR2 YYNGEE. The J segment lost 4 bases and the V segment lost 0 bases, leaving 1 base of the junction unmatched. The CDR3 has 14 residues. Here the CDR3 reads CASSVDRGGNTIYF. The CDR3 DNA reads as TGTGCCAGCAGCGTAGACAGGGGAGGAAACACCATATATTTT.

The V gene is TRBV7-9, the J gene TRBJ2-7; D gene ambiguous. V was cut by 2 bases and J by 3 bases, with 5 bases left in between. Germline V gene lookup returns CDR1 SEHNR and CDR2 FQNEAQ (reference sequence). This CDR3 spans 12 amino acids. The CDR3 sequence is CASSLYNYEQYF. In DNA, the CDR3 is TGTGCCAGCAGCTTATACAACTACGAGCAGTACTTC.

The sample holds a few counts of this clonotype. The chain joins TRBV7-3 to TRBJ2-3; TRBD2 is a possible D gene (5 bases). V was clipped by 1 base and J by 3 bases, with 8 bases between them. The CDR3 is 14 residues long. Germline CDR1 is SGHTA and CDR2 is FQGTGA. CDR3 loop: CASSLMSGTDTQYF. The CDR3 nucleotides are TGTGCCAGCAGCTTAATGTCGGGGACAGATACGCAGTATTTT.

V gene TRBV20-1 combines with J gene TRBJ2-7; D possibly corresponds to TRBD1 (5 bases). CDR3 length: 15 amino acids. CDR1 is DFQATT, CDR2 SNEGSKA, per germline (reference sequence). The V and J ends lost 0 bases and 4 bases respectively, with 16 bases between them. The CDR3 region has the DNA TGCAGTGCTAGAGATAACCAGGGATTACTATACGAGCAGTACTTC. Amino acid sequence: CSARDNQGLLYEQYF.

This clonotype has a handful of counts. The chain couples TRBV20-1 to TRBJ1-2, with D possibly being TRBD1 (6 bases). Deletions cut 1 base from V and 7 bases from J, with 13 bases between. Looked up from germline, CDR1 is DFQATT and CDR2 is SNEGSKA (reference sequence). This CDR3 spans 13 amino acids. The CDR3 sequence is CSARAGQGRGYTF. CDR3 coding DNA: TGCAGTGCTAGAGCGGGGCAGGGGCGTGGCTACACCTTC.

Only a few counts were recorded for this clonotype. The V call is TRBV20-1, the J call TRBJ2-5; D gene uncertain. The J call may be wrong; the DNA end is better matched by TRBJ2-4. The V gene's germline CDR1 is DFQATT and CDR2 SNEGSKA (reference sequence). The CDR3 totals 13 residues. The CDR3 spells CSVGVPAKNIQYF. The CDR3 nucleotides read TGCAGTGTCGGAGTGCCAGCCAAAAACATTCAGTACTTC.